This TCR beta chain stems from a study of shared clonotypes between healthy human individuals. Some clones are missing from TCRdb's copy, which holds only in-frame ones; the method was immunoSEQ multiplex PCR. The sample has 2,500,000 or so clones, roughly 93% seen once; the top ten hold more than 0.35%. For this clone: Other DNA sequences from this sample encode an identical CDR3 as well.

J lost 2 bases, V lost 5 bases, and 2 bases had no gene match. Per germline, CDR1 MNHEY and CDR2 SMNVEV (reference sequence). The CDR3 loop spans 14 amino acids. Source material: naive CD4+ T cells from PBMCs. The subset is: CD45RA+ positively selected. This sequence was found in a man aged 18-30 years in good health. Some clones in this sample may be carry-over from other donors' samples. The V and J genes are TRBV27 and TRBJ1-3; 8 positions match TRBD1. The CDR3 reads CASSQDRAGNTIYF. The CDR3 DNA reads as TGTGCCAGCAGTCAGGACAGGGCTGGAAACACCATATATTTT.